This T cell receptor (beta chain) was identified in a study of response to subunit inactivated influenza vaccine. TCRdb reprocessed the RT-PCR reads via MiXCR and lists one record per CDR3 protein. The table lists hundreds of thousands of distinct CDR3 sequences, over 11% of them singletons. Turning to this clonotype: The antigen remains undetermined.

Study-wide points: T cells newly recruited by each seasonal influenza vaccination are few, the authors suggested.

V dropped 4 bases and J dropped 4 bases, with 13 bases sitting between them. CDR3 size: 14 residues. The V gene is TRBV12-3 or TRBV12-4, the J gene TRBJ1-2; possible D gene TRBD1, 6 bases. This TCR came from a man between 45 and 60 years old who received an inactivated influenza vaccine. The specimen was PBMCs from blood, collected 14 days before vaccination. The CDR3 loop is CASSSQGGIYGYTF. The CDR3 DNA is TGTGCCAGCAGTTCACAGGGAGGGATCTATGGCTACACCTTC.